This passage covers 22 T cell receptor beta chains from one sample sequenced in a study of T cells in Graves' hyperthyroidism and ophthalmopathy. The CDR3 regions of TCR beta were amplified from RNA transcripts. An initial round of RT-PCR targeting the TCR CDR3 relied on the HTBI primer set. TCRdb re-derived calls from the multiplex PCR reads in MiXCR, one entry per CDR3 protein. The sample contains about 250,000 distinct CDR3 sequences, roughly 15% of which appear only once. The specimen sequenced was blood. Receptors were obtained from a woman between 50 and 59 years old with Graves' hyperthyroidism that later progressed to Graves' ophthalmopathy.

This clonotype was picked up many times. The V gene is TRBV28, the J gene TRBJ1-4, with a weak D call TRBD1 (5 bases). From germline, CDR1 is MDHEN and CDR2 SYDVKM. The V end was cut by 6 bases, the J end by 6 bases, with 5 bases between. The CDR3 spans 11 residues. CDR3 bases: TGTGCCAGCAGGGGGGATGAAAAACTGTTTTTT. It is translated as CASRGDEKLFF.

This clonotype was picked up many times. The rearrangement links TRBV30 to TRBJ1-5; D possibly corresponds to TRBD1 (5 bases). The V end lost 0 bases, the J end lost 3 bases, and 9 bases lay between the germline ends. Germline V CDR1 and CDR2: GTSNPN, SVGIG (reference sequence). The CDR3 length is 14 residues. CDR3 sequence (DNA): TGTGCCTGGAGTGTACGGGGGGACAATCAGCCCCAGCATTTT. Translated: CAWSVRGDNQPQHF.

This clonotype is a singleton in its sample. Just one base apart from a much larger clone, this may be a read error. The V call is TRBV29-1, the J call TRBJ2-3, with D uncertain. The V gene lost 4 bases and the J gene lost 0 bases, with 8 bases spanning the gap. This CDR3 is built from 13 residues. Germline V gene lookup returns CDR1 SQVTM and CDR2 ANQGSEA. CDR3 nucleotide sequence: TGCAGCGTTGGACATAAGAGCACAGATACGCAGTATTTT. It encodes CSVGHKSTDTQYF.

This clonotype was counted at least ten times. V gene TRBV20-1 combines with J gene TRBJ1-3; TRBD1 matches 7 bases. This CDR3 is 17 amino acids long. The germline gives CDR1 DFQATT, CDR2 SNEGSKA (reference sequence). V trimming: 0 bases; J trimming: 0 bases; junction bases outside the gene matches: 8. CDR3 loop: CSARDLGDRSSGNTIYF. CDR3 sequence (DNA): TGCAGTGCTAGAGATCTGGGGGACAGAAGCTCTGGAAACACCATATATTTT.

This clonotype was found many times. V usage is TRBV28 and J usage is TRBJ2-7; D is ambiguous. The CDR3 sequence is 11 residues long. Trimming cost V 6 bases and J 2 bases, with 5 bases left between them. Germline V gene sequence: CDR1 MDHEN, CDR2 SYDVKM. In nucleotides, the CDR3 is TGTGCCAGCAGCACAACCTACGAGCAGTACTTC. It specifies CASSTTYEQYF.

This chain uses TRBV5-1 with TRBJ2-3, with TRBD1 matching over 8 bases. Germline CDR1 SGHRS, CDR2 YFSETQ. V shed 1 base and J 5 bases; nucleotides not matched to a gene: 6. This CDR3 region has 15 residues. CDR3 region: CASSLSRGQRDTQYF. The CDR3, as DNA: TGCGCCAGCAGCTTGAGCAGGGGGCAGAGAGATACGCAGTATTTT.

This clonotype was found a few times. The CDR3 sequence: CASSYSGGGNQPQHF. The CDR3 region has the DNA TGTGCCAGCAGTTACTCAGGGGGGGGTAATCAGCCCCAGCATTTT. This chain connects TRBV6-6 to TRBJ1-5, with D possibly being TRBD1 (6 bases). The CDR3 is 15 residues long. V dropped 0 bases and J dropped 4 bases, with 10 bases sitting between them. Germline-derived CDR1 and CDR2 are MNHNY and SVGAGI (reference sequence).

This clonotype was picked up many times. This chain connects TRBV2 to TRBJ2-7; D remains ambiguous. The V and J ends lost 4 bases and 4 bases respectively, with 2 bases between them. CDR3 size: 10 residues. CDR1 SNHLY and CDR2 FYNNEI come from the germline V gene. The CDR3 coding sequence is TGTGCCAGCAGTGTATACGAGCAGTACTTC. It codes for CASSVYEQYF.

This chain joins TRBV20-1 and TRBJ2-1; 8 bases map to TRBD2. Germline lookup yields CDR1 DFQATT and CDR2 SNEGSKA (reference sequence). V dropped 3 bases and J dropped 12; count of bases not matched to a gene: 13. CDR3 size: 14 residues. The CDR3 DNA follows: TGCAGTGCTAGCCCTCTAGGAGCGGGAGTAAGGCAGTTCTTC. Translating gives CSASPLGAGVRQFF.

Ten or more counts support this clonotype. V and J are TRBV18 and TRBJ2-2, with unresolved D. V was cut by 3 bases and J by 0 bases, with 5 bases left in between. This CDR3 is built from 14 residues. From germline, CDR1 is KGHSH and CDR2 LQKENI. The CDR3, as DNA: TGTGCCAGCTCACCGCAGGCGAACACCGGGGAGCTGTTTTTT. It translates to CASSPQANTGELFF.

The CDR3 nucleotides are TGTGCCAGCAGTGAGAGAACAGGGTTTTTTCAGCCCCAGCATTTT. It encodes CASSERTGFFQPQHF. This chain joins TRBV2 and TRBJ1-5; possible D gene TRBD1, 6 bases. The CDR3 totals 15 residues. Germline lookup yields CDR1 SNHLY and CDR2 FYNNEI. V lost 3 bases and J 6 bases, leaving 15 bases between the germline ends.

This clonotype was picked up many times. The chain has TRBV11-2 and TRBJ2-1; D is possibly TRBD1 or TRBD2 (5 bases each). The CDR3 consists of 14 residues. Germline V gene sequence: CDR1 SGHAT, CDR2 FQNNGV. V was shortened by 5 bases and J by 8 bases, with 16 bases between the two germline ends. The DNA of the CDR3 is TGTGCCAGCAGCAACGGGACCGCGCATCATGAGCAGTTCTTC. As protein: CASSNGTAHHEQFF.

This clonotype was observed a single time. This sequence may be a read error, since a much larger clone differs from it by one base. The chain links TRBV20-1 to TRBJ2-2; 9 bases align to TRBD2. The CDR3 length is 14 residues. Germline V lookup: CDR1 DFQATT, CDR2 SNEGSKA (reference sequence). V lost 3 bases, J lost 7 bases, and 6 bases stayed unmatched. The CDR3 bases are TGCAGTGCTAGCATGCGGGAGGGCCTCGGGGAGCTGTTTTTT. Residues: CSASMREGLGELFF.

The genes are TRBV28 and TRBJ2-7; TRBD2 matches 7 bases. The germline V gene encodes CDR1 MDHEN and CDR2 SYDVKM. Losses at the gene ends were 7 bases for V and 2 bases for J; bases not matched to a gene: 17. The CDR3 length is 17 residues. The CDR3 sequence: CASIGPGTTGLAYEQYF. The CDR3 DNA reads TGTGCCAGCATTGGGCCAGGGACTACCGGACTGGCCTACGAGCAGTACTTC.

This clonotype occurred many times. This sequence joins TRBV7-2 and TRBJ2-7, with TRBD1 matching 8 bases. Germline trimming cut 1 base from V and 6 bases from J; bases unmatched to any gene: 11. Germline V CDR1 and CDR2: SGHTA, FQGNSA. This CDR3 comprises 16 residues. CDR3 sequence (DNA): TGTGCCAGCAGCTTAGGACCAACAGGGGGGCCCATCGAGCAGTACTTC. Translated: CASSLGPTGGPIEQYF.

This clonotype was counted a few times. In DNA form, the CDR3 reads TGTGCCAGTATCAAGGGACAGGGAATTCACACTGAAGCTTTCTTT. Encoded protein: CASIKGQGIHTEAFF. The V gene is TRBV19, the J gene TRBJ1-1, with 9 bases matching TRBD1. Losses at the gene ends were 7 bases for V and 3 bases for J; bases not matched to a gene: 9. Germline lookup yields CDR1 LNHDA and CDR2 SQIVND (reference sequence). This CDR3 is 15 amino acids long. Looking up the rest from reference TRBV19 and TRBJ1-1 gives the full variable domain: DGGITQSPKYLFRKEGQNVTLSCEQNLNHDAMYWYRQDPGQGLRLIYYSQIVNDFQKGDIAEGYSVSREKKESFPLTVTSAQKNPTAFYLCASIKGQGIHTEAFFGQGTRLTVV.

This clonotype was seen at least ten times. V gene TRBV2 combines with J gene TRBJ1-6; the D is unclear. CDR1 SNHLY and CDR2 FYNNEI come from the germline V gene. The CDR3 has 15 amino acids. V was shortened by 5 bases and J by 7 bases, with 15 bases between the two germline ends. This CDR3 reads CASSRTLPINSPLHF. Written as DNA, the CDR3 is TGTGCCAGCAGTCGAACCTTACCAATAAATTCACCCCTCCACTTT.

This clonotype was seen ten or more times. The genes are TRBV20-1 and TRBJ2-5; 9 nucleotides agree with TRBD2. This CDR3 is 12 amino acids long. Germline V CDR1 and CDR2: DFQATT, SNEGSKA (reference sequence). Germline trimming cut 7 bases from V and 4 bases from J; bases unmatched to any gene: 4. In DNA, the CDR3 is TGCAGTGGCGGGGGGGGAGGAGAGACCCAGTACTTC. Translated, it gives CSGGGGGETQYF.

This clonotype was detected only a few times. This chain links TRBV6-1 with TRBJ2-2, with TRBD2 matching 11 bases. Germline lookup yields CDR1 MNHNS and CDR2 SASEGT. The V segment lost 6 bases and the J segment 8 bases; nucleotides outside the gene matches: 5. CDR3 length: 14 residues. This chain's CDR3 is CASSGLAGGGELFF. For the CDR3, the DNA is TGTGCCAGCAGCGGGTTAGCGGGAGGGGGGGAGCTGTTTTTT.

This clonotype was picked up many times. V and J are TRBV2 and TRBJ1-2; possible D gene TRBD1, 5 bases. V was shortened by 5 bases and J by 4 bases, with 20 bases between the two germline ends. The germline gives CDR1 SNHLY, CDR2 FYNNEI. There are 16 residues in the CDR3. In nucleotides, the CDR3 is TGTGCCAGCAGTATCAAACGGGGCCAGATCAGCTATGGCTACACCTTC. This codes for CASSIKRGQISYGYTF. Full variable domain (outside the CDR3, taken from reference TRBV2 and TRBJ1-2): EPEVTQTPSHQVTQMGQEVILRCVPISNHLYFYWYRQILGQKVEFLVSFYNNEISEKSEIFDDQFSVERPDGSNFTLKIRSTKLEDSAMYFCASSIKRGQISYGYTFGSGTRLTVV.

This clonotype was detected ten times or more. The genes are TRBV2 and TRBJ2-1; 9 bases match TRBD2. Germline CDR1 and CDR2: SNHLY and FYNNEI. The CDR3 spans 15 residues. The V and J ends lost 4 bases and 4 bases, in that order; junction bases with no gene match: 5. The chain's CDR3 is CASSVGGRVYNEQFF. In DNA form, the CDR3 reads TGTGCCAGCAGTGTTGGCGGGAGGGTTTACAATGAGCAGTTCTTC. Variable domain in full (rest from reference TRBV2 and TRBJ2-1): EPEVTQTPSHQVTQMGQEVILRCVPISNHLYFYWYRQILGQKVEFLVSFYNNEISEKSEIFDDQFSVERPDGSNFTLKIRSTKLEDSAMYFCASSVGGRVYNEQFFGPGTRLTVL.

This clonotype has more than one count but fewer than ten. The chain recombines TRBV19 with TRBJ1-2, with D unclear. CDR3 length: 14 amino acids. From germline, CDR1 is LNHDA and CDR2 SQIVND (reference sequence). The CDR3 bases are TGTGCAGCGTCGGATCTCCCGCTTAACTATGGCTACACCTTC. Encoded protein: CAASDLPLNYGYTF.